This TCR beta chain was documented in a study of T-cell memory formation after mild COVID-19. A 5'RACE reaction primed in the constant segment made cDNA libraries of TCR alpha and TCR beta, and these carried sample barcodes and UMIs. TCRdb re-called the 5' RACE reads with MiXCR, one entry per CDR3 protein. The repertoire holds about 160,000 distinct CDR3 sequences, 30% to 35% seen once, with 12% in the top ten. Study-level findings and limits: Second-wave clones reaching peak frequency on day 37 lacked confirmed SARS-CoV-2 specificity.

As to this clonotype: Antigen: not known.

The clonotype was recovered from an adult woman who had mild COVID-19 (a few samples of this study predate the infection). Cell type and time point are not known. Sequences were obtained from PBMCs or a T cell subset sorted from them (not recorded which).

CDR3: CASSLGAGSTDTQYF. The DNA for the CDR3 is TGCGCCAGCAGCTTGGGGGCAGGGAGCACAGATACGCAGTATTTT. The chain uses TRBV5-1 and TRBJ2-3; D is possibly TRBD1 (5 bases). Deletions cut 0 bases from V and 0 bases from J, with 8 bases between. The CDR3 covers 15 residues. CDR1 and CDR2 (germline): SGHRS, YFSETQ. The variable domain in full, completed from reference TRBV5-1 and TRBJ2-3, reads KAGVTQTPRYLIKTRGQQVTLSCSPISGHRSVSWYQQTPGQGLQFLFEYFSETQRNKGNFPGRFSGRQFSNSRSEMNVSTLELGDSALYLCASSLGAGSTDTQYFGPGTRLTVL.